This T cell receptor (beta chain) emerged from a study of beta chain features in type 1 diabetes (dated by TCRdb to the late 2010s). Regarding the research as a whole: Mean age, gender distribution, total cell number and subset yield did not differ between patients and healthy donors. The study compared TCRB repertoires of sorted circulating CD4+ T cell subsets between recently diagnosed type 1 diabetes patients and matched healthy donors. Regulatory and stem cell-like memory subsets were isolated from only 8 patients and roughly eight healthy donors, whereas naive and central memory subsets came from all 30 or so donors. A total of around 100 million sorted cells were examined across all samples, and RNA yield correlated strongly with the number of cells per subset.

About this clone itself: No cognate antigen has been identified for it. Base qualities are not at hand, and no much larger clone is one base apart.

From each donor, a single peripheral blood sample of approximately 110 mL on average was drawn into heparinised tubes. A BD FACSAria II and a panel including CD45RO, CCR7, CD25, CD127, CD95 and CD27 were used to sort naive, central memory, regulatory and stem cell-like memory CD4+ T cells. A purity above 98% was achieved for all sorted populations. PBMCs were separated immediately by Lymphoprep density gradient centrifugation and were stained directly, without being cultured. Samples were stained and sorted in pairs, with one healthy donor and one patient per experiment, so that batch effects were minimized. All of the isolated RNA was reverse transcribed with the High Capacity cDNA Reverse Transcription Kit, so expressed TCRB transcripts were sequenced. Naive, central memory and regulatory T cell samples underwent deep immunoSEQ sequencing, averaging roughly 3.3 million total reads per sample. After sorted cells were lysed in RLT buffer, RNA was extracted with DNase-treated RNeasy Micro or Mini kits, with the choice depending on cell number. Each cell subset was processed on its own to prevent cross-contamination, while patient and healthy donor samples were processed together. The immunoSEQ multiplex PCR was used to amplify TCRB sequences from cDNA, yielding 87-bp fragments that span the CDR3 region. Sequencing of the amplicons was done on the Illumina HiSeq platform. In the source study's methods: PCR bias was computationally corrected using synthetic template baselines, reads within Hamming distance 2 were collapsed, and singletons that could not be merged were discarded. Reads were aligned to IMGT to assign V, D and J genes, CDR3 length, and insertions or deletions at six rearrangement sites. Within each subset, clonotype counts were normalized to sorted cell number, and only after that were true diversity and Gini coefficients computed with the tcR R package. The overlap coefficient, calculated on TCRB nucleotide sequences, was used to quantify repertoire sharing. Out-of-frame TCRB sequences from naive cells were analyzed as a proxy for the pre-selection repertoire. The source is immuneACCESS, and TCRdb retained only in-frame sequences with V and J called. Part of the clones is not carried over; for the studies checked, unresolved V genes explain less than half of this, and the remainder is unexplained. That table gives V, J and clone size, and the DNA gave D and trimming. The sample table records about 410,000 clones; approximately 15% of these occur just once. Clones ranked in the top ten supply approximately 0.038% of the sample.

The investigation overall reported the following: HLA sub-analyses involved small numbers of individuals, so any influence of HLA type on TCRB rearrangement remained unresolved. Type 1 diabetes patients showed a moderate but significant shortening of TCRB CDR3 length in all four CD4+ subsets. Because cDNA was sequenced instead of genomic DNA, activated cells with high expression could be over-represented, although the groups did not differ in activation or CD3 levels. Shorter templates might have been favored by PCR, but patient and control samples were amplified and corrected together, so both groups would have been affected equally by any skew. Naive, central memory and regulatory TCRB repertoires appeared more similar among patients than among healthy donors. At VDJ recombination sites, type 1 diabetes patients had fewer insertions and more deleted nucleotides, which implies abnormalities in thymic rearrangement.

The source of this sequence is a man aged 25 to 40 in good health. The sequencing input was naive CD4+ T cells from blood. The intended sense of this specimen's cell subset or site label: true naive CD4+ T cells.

DNA sequence: TGTGCCAGCAGCTTATCACCTCTCTACGAGCAGTACTTC. Translated, it gives CASSLSPLYEQYF. The chain is made from TRBV7-2 and TRBJ2-7; no D gene is confidently identified. From the germline V gene, CDR1 is SGHTA and CDR2 is FQGNSA. The V and J ends are trimmed by 2 bases and 3 bases, leaving 8 bases between them. Taken from cysteine to phenylalanine, the CDR3 has 13 residues. Just the 39-base CDR3 DNA is kept, in frame starting at base 1.